The rows below give T cell receptor beta chains drawn from one sample of a study of T-cell reconstitution after alpha-beta-depleted transplantation in children. TCRdb re-analysed the PCR reads in MiXCR, keeping a single row per CDR3 protein. This sample has some 200,000 distinct CDR3 sequences, with 9% to 10% found just once. The sample here was PBMCs from the stem cell graft donor, taken from the stem cell graft. Receptors were obtained from a human donor who donated a stem cell graft to a child with SCID. Each CDR3 is given with its conserved first and last residue. D genes are given only for firm matches. A row's size may be missing; if present it is once, few, many or a size class.

>.|TRBV5-1|many|TRBJ2-3
TGCGCCAGCAGCTCGGTTCGGGGCACAGATACGCAGTATTTT
CASSSVRGTDTQYF
>.|TRBV20-1|many|TRBJ1-4
TGCAGTGCCCTCCAGGAGGCAACTAATGAAAAACTGTTTTTT
CSALQEATNEKLFF
>TRBD2|TRBV4-2|.|TRBJ2-3
TGTGCCAGCAGCCAAGGGGGAGCGGGGGCCACCGTTGGAGATACGCAGTATTTT
CASSQGGAGATVGDTQYF
>.|TRBV11-3|many|TRBJ2-5
TGTGCCAGCAGCTTAGGTAGTAGTGCCCAAGAGACCCAGTACTTC
CASSLGSSAQETQYF
>TRBD1|TRBV5-1|many|TRBJ2-5
TGCGCCAGCAGCGGACAGGGGGAAAGGGAGACCCAGTACTTC
CASSGQGERETQYF
>.|TRBV4-2|many|TRBJ1-1
TGTGCCAGCAGCCAACGGTCTACCCTGCGGGGGGCGATCACTGAAGCTTTCTTT
CASSQRSTLRGAITEAFF
>.|TRBV12-3/TRBV12-4|many|TRBJ2-6
TGTGCCAGCAGCCTCCGAAGCTCTGGGGCCAACGTCCTGACTTTC
CASSLRSSGANVLTF
>.|TRBV12-3/TRBV12-4|many|TRBJ2-1
TGTGCCAGCCAACCGAGCTCCTACAATGAGCAGTTCTTC
CASQPSSYNEQFF
>TRBD2|TRBV6-2/TRBV6-3|few|TRBJ2-3
TGTGCCAGCAGTGCCGGACTAGCGGGGGGTGCAGATACGCAGTATTTT
CASSAGLAGGADTQYF
>TRBD2|TRBV5-1|.|TRBJ2-4
TGCGCCAGCAGCAGCGGGGGGGCACGGGACATTCAGTACTTC
CASSSGGARDIQYF
>.|TRBV4-1|many|TRBJ2-1
TGCGCCAGCAGCCGGGGACTGCCGCCCCTCTTAGATGAGCAGTTCTTC
CASSRGLPPLLDEQFF
>TRBD2|TRBV7-3|many|TRBJ2-3
TGTGCCAGCAGCACAGGGACTAGCGGGGGAACAGATACGCAGTATTTT
CASSTGTSGGTDTQYF
>.|TRBV10-1|few|TRBJ2-3
TGCGCCAGCAGTGAATCCCGACCCGGCAATACGCAGTATTTT
CASSESRPGNTQYF